This entry describes one TCR beta chain. This sample was taken from a study of blood T cell repertoires in COVID-19. Overall study: Spain, Italy and the United States supplied samples that represented acute and convalescent COVID-19. Nucleic acid was either cDNA or gDNA, and it came from T cells, B-cell-depleted T cells, or PBMCs.

The CDR3 is 14 amino acids. The germline V gene has CDR1 SEHNR and CDR2 FQNEAQ (reference sequence). The V gene lost 6 bases and the J gene lost 8 bases, with 19 bases spanning the gap. Authors' processing steps: It was from reference gene primer amplification that nucleated cell counts were estimated. Some clones are missing from TCRdb's copy, which holds only in-frame ones; the method was immunoSEQ multiplex PCR. Clonal size and the V and J genes are those of that table, whereas D and trimming came from the DNA. The table includes some 150,000 clones, under 90% detected once. The chain couples TRBV7-9 to TRBJ1-2; tentatively, D is TRBD1 (5 bases). Sequencing was carried out using peripheral blood. The TCR was taken from a human donor in a cohort sampled during active COVID-19. DNA for the CDR3: TGTGCCAGCAGTCAACCTGGACATTTGACCGGCTACACCTTC. Amino acid sequence: CASSQPGHLTGYTF.